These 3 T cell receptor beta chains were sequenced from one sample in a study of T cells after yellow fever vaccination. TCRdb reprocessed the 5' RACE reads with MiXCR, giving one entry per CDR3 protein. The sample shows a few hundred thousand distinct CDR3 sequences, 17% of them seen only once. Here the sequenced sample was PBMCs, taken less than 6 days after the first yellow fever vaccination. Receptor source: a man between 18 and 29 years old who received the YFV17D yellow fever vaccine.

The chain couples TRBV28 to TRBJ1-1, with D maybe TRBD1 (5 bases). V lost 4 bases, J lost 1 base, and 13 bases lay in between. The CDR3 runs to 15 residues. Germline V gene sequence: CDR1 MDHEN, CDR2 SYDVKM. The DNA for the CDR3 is TGTGCCAGCAGTTCATACGGGACGGCGAACACTGAAGCTTTCTTT. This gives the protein CASSSYGTANTEAFF.

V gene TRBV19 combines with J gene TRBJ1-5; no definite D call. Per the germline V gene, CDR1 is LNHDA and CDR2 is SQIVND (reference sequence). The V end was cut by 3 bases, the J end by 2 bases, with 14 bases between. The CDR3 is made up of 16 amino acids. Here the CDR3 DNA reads TGTGCCAGTAGTATCATATGGGAAGCGGGCAATCAGCCCCAGCATTTT. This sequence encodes CASSIIWEAGNQPQHF.

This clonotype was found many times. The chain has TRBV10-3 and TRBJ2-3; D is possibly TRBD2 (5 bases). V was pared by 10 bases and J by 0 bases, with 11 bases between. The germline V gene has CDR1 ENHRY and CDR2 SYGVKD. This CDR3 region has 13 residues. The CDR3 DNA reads TGTGCCACCGAGGGATCTAGCACAGATACGCAGTATTTT. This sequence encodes CATEGSSTDTQYF.